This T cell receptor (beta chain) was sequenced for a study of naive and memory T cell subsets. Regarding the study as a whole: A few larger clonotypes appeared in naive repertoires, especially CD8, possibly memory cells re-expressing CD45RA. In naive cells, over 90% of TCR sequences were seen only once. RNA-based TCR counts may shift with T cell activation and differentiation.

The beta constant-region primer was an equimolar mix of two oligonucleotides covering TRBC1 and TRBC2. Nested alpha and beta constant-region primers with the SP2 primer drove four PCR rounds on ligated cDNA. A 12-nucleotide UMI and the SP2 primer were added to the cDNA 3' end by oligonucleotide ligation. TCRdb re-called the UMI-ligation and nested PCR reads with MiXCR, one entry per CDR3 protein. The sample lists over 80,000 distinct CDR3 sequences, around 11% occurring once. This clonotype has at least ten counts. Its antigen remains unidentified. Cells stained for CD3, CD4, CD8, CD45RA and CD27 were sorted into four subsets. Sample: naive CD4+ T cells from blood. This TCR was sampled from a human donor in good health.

DNA for the CDR3: TGTGCCAGCAGCCCACCTTCCGCAGGGTCCGCCGGGGAGCTGTTTTTT. Its translation is CASSPPSAGSAGELFF. The chain is built from TRBV7-8 and TRBJ2-2; perhaps TRBD1 as D (5 bases). The germline gives CDR1 SGHVS, CDR2 FQNEAQ. V was shortened by 5 bases and J by 6 bases, with 19 bases between the two germline ends. The CDR3 is 16 residues long.